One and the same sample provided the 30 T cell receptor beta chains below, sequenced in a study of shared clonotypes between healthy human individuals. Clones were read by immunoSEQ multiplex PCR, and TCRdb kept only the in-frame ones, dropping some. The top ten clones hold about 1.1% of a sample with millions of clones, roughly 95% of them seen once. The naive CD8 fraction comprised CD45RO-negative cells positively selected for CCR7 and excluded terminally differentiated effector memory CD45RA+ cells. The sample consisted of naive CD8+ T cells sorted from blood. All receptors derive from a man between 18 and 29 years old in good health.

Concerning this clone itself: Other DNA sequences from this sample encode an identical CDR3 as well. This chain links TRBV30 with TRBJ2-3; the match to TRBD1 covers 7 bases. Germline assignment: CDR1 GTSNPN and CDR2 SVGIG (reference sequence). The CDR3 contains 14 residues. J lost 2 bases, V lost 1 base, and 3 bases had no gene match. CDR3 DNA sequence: TGTGCCTGGAGTGGAGGACAGGACACAGATACGCAGTATTTT. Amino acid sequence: CAWSGGQDTDTQYF.

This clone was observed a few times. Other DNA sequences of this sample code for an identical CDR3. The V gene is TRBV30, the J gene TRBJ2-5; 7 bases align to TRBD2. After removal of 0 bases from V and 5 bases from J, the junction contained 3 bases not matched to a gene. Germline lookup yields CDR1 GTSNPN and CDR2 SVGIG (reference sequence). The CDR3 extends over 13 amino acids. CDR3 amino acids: CAWSVFGGETQYF. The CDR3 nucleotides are TGTGCCTGGAGTGTTTTCGGGGGGGAGACCCAGTACTTC.

CDR3 in DNA: TGTGCCAGCAGCTCCCCAGAGCGGGATTCCTACGAGCAGTACTTC. Protein sequence: CASSSPERDSYEQYF. The rearrangement uses TRBV13 and TRBJ2-7; 7 bases are a match to TRBD2. This CDR3 is 15 amino acids long. Germline CDR1 PRHDT, CDR2 FYEKMQ (reference sequence). The V gene end was trimmed by 4 bases and the J gene end by 1 base; junction bases not matched to a gene: 7. The variable domain in full, with the rest retrieved from reference TRBV13 and TRBJ2-7, is AAGVIQSPRHLIKEKRETATLKCYPIPRHDTVYWYQQGPGQDPQFLISFYEKMQSDKGSIPDRFSAQQFSDYHSELNMSSLELGDSALYFCASSSPERDSYEQYFGPGTRLTVT.

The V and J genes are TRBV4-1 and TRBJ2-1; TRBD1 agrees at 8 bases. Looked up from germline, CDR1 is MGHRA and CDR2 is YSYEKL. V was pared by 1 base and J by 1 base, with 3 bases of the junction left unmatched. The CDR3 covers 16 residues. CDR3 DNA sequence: TGCGCCAGCAGCCAAGGGTACAGGGGGTCCTACAATGAGCAGTTCTTC. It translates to CASSQGYRGSYNEQFF.

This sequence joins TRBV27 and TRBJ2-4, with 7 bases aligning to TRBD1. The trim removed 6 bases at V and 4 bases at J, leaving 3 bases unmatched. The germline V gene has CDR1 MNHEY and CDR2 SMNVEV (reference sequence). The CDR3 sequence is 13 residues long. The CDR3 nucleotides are TGTGCCAGCAGCCCGACAGGGAAAAACATTCAGTACTTC. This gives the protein CASSPTGKNIQYF.

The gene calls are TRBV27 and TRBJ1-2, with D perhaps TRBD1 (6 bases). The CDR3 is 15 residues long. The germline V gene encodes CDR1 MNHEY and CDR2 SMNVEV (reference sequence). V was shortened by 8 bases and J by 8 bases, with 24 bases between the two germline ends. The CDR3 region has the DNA TGTGCCAGCCTAACCTTATGGGGGGCTCATAGAGGCTACACCTTC. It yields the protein CASLTLWGAHRGYTF.

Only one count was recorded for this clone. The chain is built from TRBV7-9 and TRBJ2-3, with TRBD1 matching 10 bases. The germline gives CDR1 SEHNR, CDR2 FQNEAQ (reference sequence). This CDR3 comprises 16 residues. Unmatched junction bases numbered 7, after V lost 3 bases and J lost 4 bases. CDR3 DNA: TGTGCCAGCAGCTTTGGGACAGGGGTATTCTCAGATACGCAGTATTTT. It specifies CASSFGTGVFSDTQYF.

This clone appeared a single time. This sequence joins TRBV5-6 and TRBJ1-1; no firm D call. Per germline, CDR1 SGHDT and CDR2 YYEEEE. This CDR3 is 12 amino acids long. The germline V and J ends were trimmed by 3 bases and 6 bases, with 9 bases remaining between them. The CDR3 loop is CASSWGGPEAFF. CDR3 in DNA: TGTGCCAGCAGCTGGGGTGGACCTGAAGCTTTCTTT.

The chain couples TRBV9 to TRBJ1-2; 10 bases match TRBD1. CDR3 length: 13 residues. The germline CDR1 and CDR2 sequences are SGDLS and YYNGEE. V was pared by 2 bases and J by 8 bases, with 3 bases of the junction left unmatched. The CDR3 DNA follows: TGTGCCAGCAGCGTTGACAGGGGGCAAGGCTACACCTTC. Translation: CASSVDRGQGYTF. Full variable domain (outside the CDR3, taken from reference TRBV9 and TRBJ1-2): DSGVTQTPKHLITATGQRVTLRCSPRSGDLSVYWYQQSLDQGLQFLIQYYNGEERAKGNILERFSAQQFPDLHSELNLSSLELGDSALYFCASSVDRGQGYTFGSGTRLTVV.

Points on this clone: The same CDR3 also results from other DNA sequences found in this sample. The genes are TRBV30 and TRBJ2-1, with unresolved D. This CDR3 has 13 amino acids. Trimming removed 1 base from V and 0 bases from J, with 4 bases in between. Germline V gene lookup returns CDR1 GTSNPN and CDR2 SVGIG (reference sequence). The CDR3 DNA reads TGTGCCTGGAGTGGGGACTCCTACAATGAGCAGTTCTTC. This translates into CAWSGDSYNEQFF.

CDR3 nucleotide sequence: TGTGCCACCAGCAGAGAGGGGGGCCAAGAGACCCAGTACTTC. Translated, it gives CATSREGGQETQYF. The chain links TRBV15 to TRBJ2-5; weak D call: TRBD2 (6 bases). Looked up from germline, CDR1 is LNHNV and CDR2 is YYDKDF (reference sequence). This CDR3 has 14 amino acids. V lost 0 bases and J lost 1, with 6 bases in between.

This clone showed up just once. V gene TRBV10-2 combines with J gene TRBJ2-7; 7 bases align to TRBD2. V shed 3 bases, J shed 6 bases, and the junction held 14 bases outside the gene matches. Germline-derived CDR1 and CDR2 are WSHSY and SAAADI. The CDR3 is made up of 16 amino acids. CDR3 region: CASSDNVEGGPGEQYF. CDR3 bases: TGCGCCAGCAGTGATAACGTGGAGGGAGGGCCGGGCGAGCAGTACTTC.

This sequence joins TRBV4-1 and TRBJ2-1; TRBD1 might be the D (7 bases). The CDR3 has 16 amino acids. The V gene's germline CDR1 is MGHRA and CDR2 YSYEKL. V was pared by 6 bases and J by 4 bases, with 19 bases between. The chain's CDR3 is CASSPRGELLYNEQFF. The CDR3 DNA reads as TGCGCCAGCAGTCCCAGGGGGGAATTGTTATACAATGAGCAGTTCTTC.

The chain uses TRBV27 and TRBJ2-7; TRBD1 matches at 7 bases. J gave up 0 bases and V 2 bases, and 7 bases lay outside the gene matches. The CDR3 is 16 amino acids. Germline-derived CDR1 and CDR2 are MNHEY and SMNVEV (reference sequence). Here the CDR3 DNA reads TGTGCCAGCAGTTTAGCCGCAGGGGGTCTCTCCTACGAGCAGTACTTC. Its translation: CASSLAAGGLSYEQYF.

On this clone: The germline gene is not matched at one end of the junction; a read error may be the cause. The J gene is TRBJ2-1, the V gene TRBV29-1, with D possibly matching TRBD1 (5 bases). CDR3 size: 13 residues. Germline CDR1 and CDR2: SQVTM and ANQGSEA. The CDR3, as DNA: TGCAGCGTGGAAGGGGCAACCTACAATGAGCAGTTCTTC. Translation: CSVEGATYNEQFF.

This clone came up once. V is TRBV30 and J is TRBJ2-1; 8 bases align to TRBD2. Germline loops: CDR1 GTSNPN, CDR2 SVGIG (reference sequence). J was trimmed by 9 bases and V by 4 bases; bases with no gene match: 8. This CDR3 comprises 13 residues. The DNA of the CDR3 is TGTGCCTGGATCCGGGAGGGCCTAGGTGAGCAGTTCTTC. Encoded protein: CAWIREGLGEQFF.

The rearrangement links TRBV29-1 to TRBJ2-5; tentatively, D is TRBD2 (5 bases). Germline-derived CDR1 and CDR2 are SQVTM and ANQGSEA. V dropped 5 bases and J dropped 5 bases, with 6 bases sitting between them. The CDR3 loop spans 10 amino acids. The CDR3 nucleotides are TGCAGCGTTTGGGAGGAGACCCAGTACTTC. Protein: CSVWEETQYF.

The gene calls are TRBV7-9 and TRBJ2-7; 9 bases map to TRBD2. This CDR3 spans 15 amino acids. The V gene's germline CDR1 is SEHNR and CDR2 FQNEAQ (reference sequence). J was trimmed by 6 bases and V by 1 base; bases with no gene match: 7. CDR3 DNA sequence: TGTGCCAGCAGCTTAGGGGTAGCGGGAGTCGGCGAGCAGTACTTC. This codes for CASSLGVAGVGEQYF.

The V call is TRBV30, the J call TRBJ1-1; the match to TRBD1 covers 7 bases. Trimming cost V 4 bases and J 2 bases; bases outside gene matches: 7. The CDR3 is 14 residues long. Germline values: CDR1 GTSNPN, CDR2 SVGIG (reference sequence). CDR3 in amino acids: CAWTRTGFNTEAFF. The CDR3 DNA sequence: TGTGCCTGGACCAGGACAGGATTTAACACTGAAGCTTTCTTT.

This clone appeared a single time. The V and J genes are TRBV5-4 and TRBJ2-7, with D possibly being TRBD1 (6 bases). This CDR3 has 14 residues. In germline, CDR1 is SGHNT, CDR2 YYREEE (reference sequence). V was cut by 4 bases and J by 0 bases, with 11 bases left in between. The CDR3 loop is CASSQDSYSYEQYF. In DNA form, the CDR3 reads TGTGCCAGCAGCCAGGACAGTTACTCCTACGAGCAGTACTTC.

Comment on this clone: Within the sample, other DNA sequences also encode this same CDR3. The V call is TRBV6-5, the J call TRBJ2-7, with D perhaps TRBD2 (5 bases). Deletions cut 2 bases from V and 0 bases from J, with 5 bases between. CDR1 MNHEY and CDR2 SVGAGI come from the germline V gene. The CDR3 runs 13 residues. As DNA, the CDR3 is TGTGCCAGCAGTTACGGACTCTCCTACGAGCAGTACTTC. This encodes CASSYGLSYEQYF.

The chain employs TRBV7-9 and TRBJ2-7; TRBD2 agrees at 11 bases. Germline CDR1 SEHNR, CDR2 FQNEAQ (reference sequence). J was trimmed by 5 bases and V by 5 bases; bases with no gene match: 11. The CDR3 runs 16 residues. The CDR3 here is CASSPLAGGPWNEQYF. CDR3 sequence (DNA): TGTGCCAGCAGCCCTTTAGCGGGAGGGCCGTGGAACGAGCAGTACTTC.

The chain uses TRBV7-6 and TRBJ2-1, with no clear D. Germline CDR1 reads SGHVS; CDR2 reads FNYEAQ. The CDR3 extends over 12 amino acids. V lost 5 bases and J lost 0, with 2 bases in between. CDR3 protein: CASSNSYNEQFF. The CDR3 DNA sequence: TGTGCCAGCAGCAACTCCTACAATGAGCAGTTCTTC.

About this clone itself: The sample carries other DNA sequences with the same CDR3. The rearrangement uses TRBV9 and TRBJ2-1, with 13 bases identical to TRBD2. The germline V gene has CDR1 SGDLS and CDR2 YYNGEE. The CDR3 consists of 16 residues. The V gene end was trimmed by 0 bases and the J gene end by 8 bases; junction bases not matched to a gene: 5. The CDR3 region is CASSVGTSGRADEQFF. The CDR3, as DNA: TGTGCCAGCAGCGTAGGAACTAGCGGGAGGGCCGATGAGCAGTTCTTC.

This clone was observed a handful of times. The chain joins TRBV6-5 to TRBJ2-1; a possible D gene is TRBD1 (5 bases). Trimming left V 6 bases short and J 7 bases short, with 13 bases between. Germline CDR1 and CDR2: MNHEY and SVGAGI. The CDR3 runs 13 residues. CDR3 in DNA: TGTGCCAGCAGGGACAAGCGATGGAATGAGCAGTTCTTC. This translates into CASRDKRWNEQFF.

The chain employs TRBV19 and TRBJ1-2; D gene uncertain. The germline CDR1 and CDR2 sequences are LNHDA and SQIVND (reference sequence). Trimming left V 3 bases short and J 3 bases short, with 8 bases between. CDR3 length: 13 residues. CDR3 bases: TGTGCCAGTAGTATCGCAGAATACTATGGCTACACCTTC. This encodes CASSIAEYYGYTF.

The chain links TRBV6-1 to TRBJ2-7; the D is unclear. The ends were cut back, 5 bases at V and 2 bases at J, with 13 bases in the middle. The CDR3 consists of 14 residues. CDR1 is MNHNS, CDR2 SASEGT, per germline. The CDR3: CASSPESWTYEQYF. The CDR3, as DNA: TGTGCCAGCAGTCCGGAGTCGTGGACCTACGAGCAGTACTTC.

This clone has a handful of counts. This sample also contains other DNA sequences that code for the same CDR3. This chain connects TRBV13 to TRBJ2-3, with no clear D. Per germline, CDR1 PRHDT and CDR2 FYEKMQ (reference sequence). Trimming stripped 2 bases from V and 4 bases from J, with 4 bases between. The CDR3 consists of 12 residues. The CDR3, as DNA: TGTGCCAGCAGCTTAACAGCAGATACGCAGTATTTT. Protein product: CASSLTADTQYF.

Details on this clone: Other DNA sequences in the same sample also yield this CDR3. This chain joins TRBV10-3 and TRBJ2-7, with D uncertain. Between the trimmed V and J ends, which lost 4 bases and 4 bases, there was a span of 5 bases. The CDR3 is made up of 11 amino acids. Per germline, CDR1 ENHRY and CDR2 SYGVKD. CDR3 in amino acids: CAISGGYEQYF. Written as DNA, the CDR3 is TGTGCCATCAGTGGAGGTTACGAGCAGTACTTC.

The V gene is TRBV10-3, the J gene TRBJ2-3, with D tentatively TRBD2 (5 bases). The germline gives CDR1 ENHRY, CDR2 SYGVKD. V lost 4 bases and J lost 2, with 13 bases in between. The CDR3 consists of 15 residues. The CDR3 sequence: CAISVERTNTDTQYF. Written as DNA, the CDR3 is TGTGCCATCAGTGTCGAGCGGACGAACACAGATACGCAGTATTTT.